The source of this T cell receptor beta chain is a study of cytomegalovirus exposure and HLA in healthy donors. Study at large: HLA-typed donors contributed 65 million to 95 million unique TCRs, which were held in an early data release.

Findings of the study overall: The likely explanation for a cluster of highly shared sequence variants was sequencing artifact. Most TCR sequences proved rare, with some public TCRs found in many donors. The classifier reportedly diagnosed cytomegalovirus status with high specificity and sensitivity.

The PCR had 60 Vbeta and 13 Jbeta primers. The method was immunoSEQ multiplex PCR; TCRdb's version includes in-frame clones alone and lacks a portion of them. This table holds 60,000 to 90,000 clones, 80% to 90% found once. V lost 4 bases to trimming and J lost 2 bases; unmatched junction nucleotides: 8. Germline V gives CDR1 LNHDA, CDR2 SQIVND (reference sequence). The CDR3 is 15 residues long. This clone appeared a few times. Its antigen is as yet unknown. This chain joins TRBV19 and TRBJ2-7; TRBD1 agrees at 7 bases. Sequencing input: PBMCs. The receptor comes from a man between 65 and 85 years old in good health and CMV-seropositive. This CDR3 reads CASSTDRAKTYEQYF. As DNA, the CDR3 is TGTGCCAGTAGTACTGACAGGGCTAAAACCTACGAGCAGTACTTC.